The 31 T cell receptor beta chains below were found in one sample sequenced in a study of blood T cell repertoires in COVID-19. Profiled with immunoSEQ multiplex PCR; TCRdb holds only in-frame clones, not every one. The table includes 150,000 to 250,000 clones, about 80% detected once. The sample comprised peripheral blood. The source of these receptors is a human donor with acute or convalescent COVID-19. The donor label of this sample is uncertain.

V is TRBV24-1 and J is TRBJ2-1, with TRBD2 matching 9 bases. The V gene's germline CDR1 is KGHDR and CDR2 SFDVKD. This CDR3 contains 15 residues. V shed 2 bases and J 6 bases; nucleotides not matched to a gene: 4. The CDR3 DNA follows: TGTGCCACCAGTGATTCCGGGACTAGCATCAATGAGCAGTTCTTC. This translates into CATSDSGTSINEQFF.

V is TRBV7-8 and J is TRBJ2-1, with a weak D call TRBD2 (7 bases). V was pared by 0 bases and J by 5 bases, with 11 bases between. The CDR3 totals 15 residues. Germline V gene sequence: CDR1 SGHVS, CDR2 FQNEAQ. CDR3 loop: CASSLAGAGDNEQFF. The CDR3 DNA follows: TGTGCCAGCAGCTTAGCGGGGGCGGGGGACAATGAGCAGTTCTTC.

Worth noting for this clone: Other DNA sequences in this sample translate to the same CDR3. The chain recombines TRBV7-9 with TRBJ2-3; 10 positions agree with TRBD2. CDR3 size: 13 residues. The V gene's germline CDR1 is SEHNR and CDR2 FQNEAQ (reference sequence). Trimming removed 6 bases from V and 5 bases from J; junction bases left unmatched: 2. The CDR3 spells CASSRLAGDTQYF. The CDR3 DNA reads TGTGCCAGCAGTCGACTAGCGGGAGATACGCAGTATTTT.

The V and J genes are TRBV2 and TRBJ2-4; 8 nucleotides agree with TRBD2. Germline CDR1 reads SNHLY; CDR2 reads FYNNEI. This CDR3 is 15 amino acids long. Unmatched junction bases numbered 7, after V lost 2 bases and J lost 7 bases. The CDR3 DNA reads TGTGCCAGCAGTGAATCAAGCGGGAGATATAACATTCAGTACTTC. Translating it yields CASSESSGRYNIQYF.

The chain joins TRBV30 to TRBJ2-1; TRBD1 matches 7 bases. V shed 4 bases and J 4 bases; nucleotides not matched to a gene: 4. The CDR3 contains 13 residues. The V gene's germline CDR1 is GTSNPN and CDR2 SVGIG (reference sequence). The CDR3 here is CAWNRGLYNEQFF. CDR3 coding DNA: TGTGCCTGGAACAGGGGTCTGTACAATGAGCAGTTCTTC.

This clone was recorded only once. The chain is built from TRBV5-1 and TRBJ1-6; perhaps TRBD1 as D (6 bases). The germline CDR1 and CDR2 sequences are SGHRS and YFSETQ. Between the trimmed V and J ends, which lost 7 bases and 3 bases, there was a span of 11 bases. CDR3 length equals 14 residues. In DNA form, the CDR3 reads TGCGCCAGCCGGCCAGGGGTCTATAATTCACCCCTCCACTTT. The encoded protein is CASRPGVYNSPLHF.

This CDR3 is CAWSGVNRNYGYTF. In DNA, the CDR3 is TGTGCCTGGAGTGGAGTCAACCGGAACTATGGCTACACCTTC. V is TRBV30 and J is TRBJ1-2; D not certain. The CDR3 has 14 residues. Trimming took off 1 base at V and 2 bases at J, with 11 bases between the two ends. The germline gives CDR1 GTSNPN, CDR2 SVGIG (reference sequence).

CDR3 loop: CASSLGTSGRSYNEQFF. CDR3 nucleotide sequence: TGCGCCAGCAGCTTAGGGACTAGCGGCCGTTCCTACAATGAGCAGTTCTTC. The rearrangement links TRBV5-1 to TRBJ2-1; TRBD2 matches 11 bases. In germline, CDR1 is SGHRS, CDR2 YFSETQ. The CDR3 contains 17 residues. V shed 2 bases and J 1 base; nucleotides not matched to a gene: 5.

The chain couples TRBV29-1 to TRBJ1-2; no reliable D call. V was trimmed by 3 bases and J by 7 bases, leaving 15 bases between them. CDR1 is SQVTM, CDR2 ANQGSEA, per germline. The CDR3 has 13 amino acids. CDR3 protein: CSVDALEGAGYTF. Here the CDR3 DNA reads TGCAGCGTTGACGCCCTAGAGGGCGCTGGCTACACCTTC.

This rearrangement joins TRBV28 to TRBJ2-1, with D perhaps matching TRBD2 (6 bases). V was shortened by 7 bases and J by 6 bases, with 19 bases between the two germline ends. The CDR3 consists of 15 residues. Per germline, CDR1 MDHEN and CDR2 SYDVKM. The CDR3 spells CASIIKSLASNEQFF. The CDR3 region has the DNA TGTGCCAGCATTATCAAGAGTCTAGCGAGCAATGAGCAGTTCTTC.

Only one count was recorded for this clone. The rearrangement joins TRBV24-1 to TRBJ2-3, with D tentatively TRBD2 (6 bases). The CDR3 sequence is 14 residues long. Between the trimmed V and J ends, which lost 5 bases and 3 bases, there was a span of 11 bases. CDR1 and CDR2 (germline): KGHDR, SFDVKD. This CDR3 reads CATSGGERTDTQYF. The CDR3 DNA follows: TGTGCCACCAGTGGCGGGGAGAGGACAGATACGCAGTATTTT.

The chain joins TRBV5-1 to TRBJ1-3; a possible D gene is TRBD1 (6 bases). Looked up from germline, CDR1 is SGHRS and CDR2 is YFSETQ. The ends were cut back, 4 bases at V and 0 bases at J, with 14 bases in the middle. The CDR3 runs to 16 residues. Written as DNA, the CDR3 is TGCGCCAGCAGCCCCCGGGACACCAGCTCTGGAAACACCATATATTTT. Translation: CASSPRDTSSGNTIYF.

V usage is TRBV27 and J usage is TRBJ2-1; 7 bases align to TRBD1. This CDR3 has 15 amino acids. Unmatched junction bases numbered 11, after V lost 7 bases and J lost 5 bases. Germline V lookup: CDR1 MNHEY, CDR2 SMNVEV (reference sequence). CDR3 in DNA: TGTGCCAGCAAACTGTTGGGACAGAACAACAATGAGCAGTTCTTC. It is translated as CASKLLGQNNNEQFF.

The V gene is TRBV19, the J gene TRBJ1-5, with a weak D call TRBD1 (5 bases). Germline-derived CDR1 and CDR2 are LNHDA and SQIVND (reference sequence). CDR3 length equals 15 residues. The germline V and J ends were trimmed by 6 bases and 3 bases, with 15 bases remaining between them. The CDR3 sequence: CASRNDDSFNQPQHF. The DNA of the CDR3 is TGTGCCAGTAGAAATGACGACAGCTTCAATCAGCCCCAGCATTTT.

The chain has TRBV6-5 and TRBJ2-7, with 7 positions matching TRBD2. Germline assignment: CDR1 MNHEY and CDR2 SVGAGI. This CDR3 contains 15 residues. Unmatched junction bases numbered 14, after V lost 6 bases and J lost 6 bases. The CDR3 here is CASRREGIEVGEQYF. The CDR3 nucleotides read TGTGCCAGCAGGAGGGAGGGGATAGAAGTGGGCGAGCAGTACTTC.

V gene TRBV7-2 combines with J gene TRBJ2-4; D remains ambiguous. Trimming took 4 bases from V and 3 from J, leaving 10 bases between them. This CDR3 region has 14 residues. Germline lookup yields CDR1 SGHTA and CDR2 FQGNSA. The CDR3 region has the DNA TGTGCCAGCAGCTCCCGGCCAGGCAAAAACATTCAGTACTTC. Encoded protein: CASSSRPGKNIQYF.

This chain uses TRBV5-6 with TRBJ1-3, with 8 bases lining up with TRBD1. The germline CDR1 and CDR2 sequences are SGHDT and YYEEEE. CDR3 length: 16 residues. V lost 0 bases and J lost 4; bases outside the gene matches: 6. CDR3: CASSLETGARGNTIYF. Here the CDR3 DNA reads TGTGCCAGCAGCTTGGAGACAGGGGCGAGAGGAAACACCATATATTTT.

This chain uses TRBV6-5 with TRBJ2-5; the match to TRBD2 covers 7 bases. With V trimmed by 2 bases and J by 1 base, 4 bases remained unmatched. The CDR3 extends over 15 amino acids. In germline, CDR1 is MNHEY, CDR2 SVGAGI. CDR3 amino acids: CASSYPRGGQETQYF. Written as DNA, the CDR3 is TGTGCCAGCAGTTACCCTCGCGGGGGCCAAGAGACCCAGTACTTC.

This chain uses TRBV24-1 with TRBJ1-4; TRBD1 matches at 10 bases. The CDR3 is made up of 15 amino acids. CDR1 is KGHDR, CDR2 SFDVKD, per germline. The junction had 3 bases not matched to a gene; V was cut back by 2 bases and J by 7 bases. The CDR3 here is CATSDSTGGSEKLFF. CDR3 coding DNA: TGTGCCACCAGTGATTCGACAGGGGGCTCTGAAAAACTGTTTTTT.

The chain joins TRBV7-9 to TRBJ2-2; 13 bases are a match to TRBD2. The CDR3 sequence is 17 residues long. Germline CDR1 is SEHNR and CDR2 is FQNEAQ (reference sequence). J was trimmed by 5 bases and V by 4 bases; bases with no gene match: 7. This CDR3 is CASSSGLAGVVTGELFF. DNA of the CDR3: TGTGCCAGCAGCTCCGGACTAGCGGGAGTAGTAACCGGGGAGCTGTTTTTT.

For the CDR3, the DNA is TGTGCCACCAGTGGTTCCGGACAGGGGGCCCGCACAGATACGCAGTATTTT. Protein: CATSGSGQGARTDTQYF. V usage is TRBV24-1 and J usage is TRBJ2-3, with 11 bases aligning to TRBD1. V lost 5 bases and J lost 1; bases outside the gene matches: 7. The CDR3 has 17 amino acids. Germline assignment: CDR1 KGHDR and CDR2 SFDVKD.

This sequence joins TRBV18 and TRBJ1-5; 7 nucleotides agree with TRBD1. V was clipped by 3 bases and J by 7 bases; unmatched bases: 9. From germline, CDR1 is KGHSH and CDR2 LQKENI. The CDR3 has 15 amino acids. CDR3 nucleotide sequence: TGTGCCAGCTCACCCGGGACAGAGGAATACCAGCCCCAGCATTTT. Protein product: CASSPGTEEYQPQHF.

Worth noting for this clone: This same CDR3 is encoded by further DNA sequences in the sample. The genes are TRBV5-1 and TRBJ1-2; tentatively, D is TRBD1 (5 bases). Trimming cost V 3 bases and J 7 bases, with 16 bases left between them. The CDR3 is 14 residues long. Germline lookup yields CDR1 SGHRS and CDR2 YFSETQ. DNA for the CDR3: TGCGCCAGCAGCTCCGGGCAGGGTTTCTTTGGCTACACCTTC. The encoded protein is CASSSGQGFFGYTF. Variable domain in full (rest from reference TRBV5-1 and TRBJ1-2): KAGVTQTPRYLIKTRGQQVTLSCSPISGHRSVSWYQQTPGQGLQFLFEYFSETQRNKGNFPGRFSGRQFSNSRSEMNVSTLELGDSALYLCASSSGQGFFGYTFGSGTRLTVV.

This clone was recorded once. The J gene is TRBJ2-6, the V gene TRBV7-2, with a weak D call TRBD1 (6 bases). Germline assignment: CDR1 SGHTA and CDR2 FQGNSA. CDR3 length: 17 residues. V was clipped by 1 base and J by 2 bases, with 12 bases between them. CDR3 DNA: TGTGCCAGCAGCTTAGTAGACAGGAGGACTGGGGCCAACGTCCTGACTTTC. This sequence encodes CASSLVDRRTGANVLTF. The variable domain in full, completed from reference TRBV7-2 and TRBJ2-6, reads GAGVSQSPSNKVTEKGKDVELRCDPISGHTALYWYRQSLGQGLEFLIYFQGNSAPDKSGLPSDRFSAERTGGSVSTLTIQRTQQEDSAVYLCASSLVDRRTGANVLTFGAGSRLTVL.

This chain joins TRBV12-3 or TRBV12-4 and TRBJ2-2; TRBD2 might be the D (5 bases). The CDR3 covers 13 residues. Trimming removed 1 base from V and 8 bases from J, with 8 bases in between. In nucleotides, the CDR3 is TGTGCCAGCAGTTTAGTAGCGAGGGGGGAGCTGTTTTTT. It yields the protein CASSLVARGELFF.

V and J are TRBV9 and TRBJ1-3; 8 bases match TRBD1. Trimming removed 3 bases from V and 3 bases from J; junction bases left unmatched: 11. The CDR3 length is 17 residues. The germline CDR1 and CDR2 sequences are SGDLS and YYNGEE. The CDR3: CASSDTDRGVSGNTIYF. The CDR3 coding sequence is TGTGCCAGCAGCGACACCGACAGGGGAGTAAGTGGAAACACCATATATTTT.

This chain uses TRBV6-6 with TRBJ1-1; D remains ambiguous. The CDR3 is 15 amino acids. V lost 0 bases and J lost 0, with 8 bases in between. Germline V CDR1 and CDR2: MNHNY, SVGAGI (reference sequence). The CDR3 DNA is TGTGCCAGCAGTTACTCGCGGGTAATGAACACTGAAGCTTTCTTT. It codes for CASSYSRVMNTEAFF.

The chain uses TRBV5-4 and TRBJ2-7; D may be TRBD2 (6 bases). V was pared by 0 bases and J by 7 bases, with 17 bases between. The germline V gene has CDR1 SGHNT and CDR2 YYREEE (reference sequence). The CDR3 is 15 amino acids. CDR3 protein: CASSLDGSVRREQYF. CDR3 in DNA: TGTGCCAGCAGCTTGGACGGGAGCGTGAGGAGAGAGCAGTACTTC.

The chain has TRBV19 and TRBJ1-1, with D uncertain. Germline V gene sequence: CDR1 LNHDA, CDR2 SQIVND (reference sequence). This CDR3 is built from 12 residues. Between the trimmed V and J ends, which lost 6 bases and 0 bases, there was a span of 5 bases. The CDR3 coding sequence is TGTGCCAGTAGCCAGGTGAACACTGAAGCTTTCTTT. Translating it yields CASSQVNTEAFF.

V gene TRBV6-2 or TRBV6-3 combines with J gene TRBJ2-7; D possibly corresponds to TRBD1 (6 bases). V lost 5 bases and J 1 base, leaving 15 bases between the germline ends. Germline assignment: CDR1 MNHEY and CDR2 SVGEGT. The CDR3 length is 15 residues. This CDR3 is CASSPVVQGSYEQYF. The CDR3 bases are TGTGCCAGCAGTCCAGTTGTACAGGGTTCCTACGAGCAGTACTTC.

The J gene is TRBJ2-3, the V gene TRBV6-1; TRBD2 is a possible D gene (6 bases). This CDR3 spans 16 amino acids. V was clipped by 0 bases and J by 5 bases, with 15 bases between them. The germline V gene has CDR1 MNHNS and CDR2 SASEGT. The CDR3 reads CASSEAGVRGRDTQYF. CDR3 bases: TGTGCCAGCAGTGAAGCCGGGGTGCGGGGAAGAGATACGCAGTATTTT.